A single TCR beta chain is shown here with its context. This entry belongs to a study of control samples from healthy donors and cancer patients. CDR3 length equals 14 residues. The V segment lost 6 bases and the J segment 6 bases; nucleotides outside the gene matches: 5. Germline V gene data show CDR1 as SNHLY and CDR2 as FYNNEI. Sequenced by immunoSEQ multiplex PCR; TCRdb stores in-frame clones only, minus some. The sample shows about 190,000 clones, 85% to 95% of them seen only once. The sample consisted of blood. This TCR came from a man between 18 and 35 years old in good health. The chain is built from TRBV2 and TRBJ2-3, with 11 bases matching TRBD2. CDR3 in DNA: TGTGCCAGCAGGGTAGCGGGAGGGATTGATACGCAGTATTTT. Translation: CASRVAGGIDTQYF. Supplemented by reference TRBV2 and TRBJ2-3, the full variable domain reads EPEVTQTPSHQVTQMGQEVILRCVPISNHLYFYWYRQILGQKVEFLVSFYNNEISEKSEIFDDQFSVERPDGSNFTLKIRSTKLEDSAMYFCASRVAGGIDTQYFGPGTRLTVL.